The T cell receptor beta chain under discussion was sequenced for a study of blood T cell repertoires in COVID-19. V was clipped by 4 bases and J by 2 bases; unmatched bases: 6. Germline assignment: CDR1 SGHRS and CDR2 YFSETQ. The CDR3 consists of 16 residues. The method was immunoSEQ multiplex PCR; TCRdb's version includes in-frame clones alone and lacks a portion of them. The sample contains approximately 490,000 clones, 80% to 90% of which appear only once. The genes are TRBV5-1 and TRBJ2-6; 7 positions agree with TRBD1. Input material: PBMCs or T cells enriched from blood (not recorded which). This clonotype was obtained from a woman aged 55-70 years who had recovered from COVID-19. The CDR3 nucleotides are TGCGCCAGCAGCACAAGACAGGGAACTGGGGCCAACGTCCTGACTTTC. Translation gives CASSTRQGTGANVLTF. The full variable domain, completed using reference TRBV5-1 and TRBJ2-6, is KAGVTQTPRYLIKTRGQQVTLSCSPISGHRSVSWYQQTPGQGLQFLFEYFSETQRNKGNFPGRFSGRQFSNSRSEMNVSTLELGDSALYLCASSTRQGTGANVLTFGAGSRLTVL.